This entry features one TCR beta chain sequence. Its antigen is currently unknown. The CDR3 runs to 15 residues. V gave up 5 bases and J gave up 10 bases; unmatched junction bases: 13. Germline V gene sequence: CDR1 LNHDA, CDR2 SQIVND (reference sequence). TCR sequencing used cDNA made by reverse transcription of extracted RNA. Repertoires were generated with immunoSEQ multiplex PCR, while TCRdb's copy carries only in-frame clones and drops some. The table has approximately 220,000 clones, under 40% seen once. This entry belongs to a study of CD8+ T cells in alopecia areata. Study results and caveats: Treatment with tofacitinib significantly lowered scalp clonality and reduced expanded CD8+ clones among the top 100.

Treatment indicated: oral pan-JAK inhibitor, 5-10 mg twice daily. This clonotype was obtained from a human donor with alopecia areata. This specimen consisted of CD4+ T cells sorted from blood, obtained around week 31, from a patient treated with tofacitinib. The chain recombines TRBV19 with TRBJ1-4, with TRBD1 matching 7 bases. The chain's CDR3 is CASSSMRGGDSKLFF. CDR3 DNA: TGTGCCAGTAGTTCCATGAGAGGGGGCGATTCAAAACTGTTTTTT.